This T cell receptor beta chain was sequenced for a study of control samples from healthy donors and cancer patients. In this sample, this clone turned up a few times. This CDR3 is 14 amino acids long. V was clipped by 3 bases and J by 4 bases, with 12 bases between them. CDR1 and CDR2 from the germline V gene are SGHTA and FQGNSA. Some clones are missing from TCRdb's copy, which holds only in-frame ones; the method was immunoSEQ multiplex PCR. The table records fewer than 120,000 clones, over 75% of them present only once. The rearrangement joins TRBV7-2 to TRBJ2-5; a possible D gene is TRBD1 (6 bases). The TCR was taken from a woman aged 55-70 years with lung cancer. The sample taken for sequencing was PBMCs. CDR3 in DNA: TGTGCCAGCAGCTTGGCGAGGGGGACAGAGACCCAGTACTTC. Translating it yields CASSLARGTETQYF.